This TCR beta chain came from a study of siplizumab effects on memory and regulatory T cells. General observations from the study: Naive T cell populations appeared to exhibit greater diversity than memory cells and appeared to be major alloresponse contributors. Siplizumab significantly decreased alloreactive sequences from unstimulated CD4+ memory cells.

Note on this clone: Its target is unknown.

Here immunoSEQ multiplex PCR was the method, and the copy in TCRdb shows in-frame clones only, minus some. The profile covers more than 70,000 clones, with roughly 94% appearing a single time and around 20% taken by the ten largest. Looked up from germline, CDR1 is SGHRS and CDR2 is YFSETQ. This CDR3 comprises 16 residues. The trim removed 4 bases at V and 2 bases at J, leaving 11 bases unmatched. The sequence was obtained from a human donor in good health. V usage is TRBV5-1 and J usage is TRBJ2-7; 8 bases agree with TRBD2. The specimen sequenced was CD8+ T cells sorted from blood. CDR3 sequence (DNA): TGCGCCAGCAGCCACCCGACTAGCGAGGGAACCTACGAGCAGTACTTC. Its translation is CASSHPTSEGTYEQYF.